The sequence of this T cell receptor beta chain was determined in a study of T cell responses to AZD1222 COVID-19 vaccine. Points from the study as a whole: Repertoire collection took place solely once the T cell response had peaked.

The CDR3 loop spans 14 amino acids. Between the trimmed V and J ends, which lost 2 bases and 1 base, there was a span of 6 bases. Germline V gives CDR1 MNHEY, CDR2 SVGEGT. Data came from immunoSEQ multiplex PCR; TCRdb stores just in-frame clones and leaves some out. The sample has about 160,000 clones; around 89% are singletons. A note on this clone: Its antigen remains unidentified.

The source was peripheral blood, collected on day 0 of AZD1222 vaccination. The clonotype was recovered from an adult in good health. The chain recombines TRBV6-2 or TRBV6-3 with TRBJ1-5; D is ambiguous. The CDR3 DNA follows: TGTGCCAGCAGTTACGGACGGAGCAATCAGCCCCAGCATTTT. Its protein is CASSYGRSNQPQHF.